This T cell receptor beta chain was found in a study of T cells in Graves' hyperthyroidism and ophthalmopathy. Overall study context: Peripheral blood was secured at the point of initial diagnosis, before any treatment.

Uncontrolled infection, other autoimmune disease, pregnancy or lactation disqualified patients from enrolment. Germline CDR1 is SGHDT and CDR2 is YYEEEE. The CDR3 is 16 amino acids. V lost 4 bases and J lost 0, with 13 bases in between. Amplification of TCR beta CDR3 regions was performed using RNA transcripts as template. RT-PCR in the first round (using the HTBI primer set) targeted the TCR CDR3. Each CDR3 protein is one row after TCRdb ran MiXCR on the multiplex PCR reads. The sample has fewer than 450,000 distinct CDR3 sequences; about 17% are singletons. Sequences were obtained from blood. This rearrangement joins TRBV5-6 to TRBJ1-4; D not certain. The sequence was obtained from a woman aged 25-40 years with Graves' hyperthyroidism that later progressed to Graves' ophthalmopathy. DNA of the CDR3: TGTGCCAGCAGCCATCCCCCGGGATCAACTAATGAAAAACTGTTTTTT. This translates into CASSHPPGSTNEKLFF.